This T cell receptor beta chain was observed in a study of blood T cells in healthy people across ages. Study-wide results and limits: Investigators viewed diversity estimates from one million T cells as underestimates, the study reported. While age rose, TCR beta diversity per million T cells dropped in a roughly linear way.

Investigators took 8 to 10 milliliters of peripheral blood from every donor. This clonotype was counted a few times. Antigen specificity is unknown. Then a second PCR, running roughly 7 to 11 cycles, was carried out with a sample-barcoded 5' primer and a J-beta primer mix. Each of the samples gave a minimum of 2.5 million paired-end reads that contained CDR3. TCRdb re-analysed the 5' RACE reads in MiXCR, keeping a single row per CDR3 protein. The sample lists more than 650,000 distinct CDR3 sequences, about 20% occurring once. The sequenced sample consisted of blood. The source of this sequence is a man between 65 and 85 years old in good health.

The CDR3 sequence is CASSQRSGSTDTQYF. For the CDR3, the DNA is TGTGCCAGCAGTCAAAGGTCGGGTAGCACAGATACGCAGTATTTT. The rearrangement joins TRBV11-2 to TRBJ2-3; D not resolved. The germline CDR1 and CDR2 sequences are SGHAT and FQNNGV. The CDR3 length is 15 residues. Trimming cost V 6 bases and J 0 bases, with 13 bases left between them.